This T cell receptor beta chain stems from a study of blood T cell repertoires in COVID-19. About the research overall: The United States, Italy and Spain were the sources of the acute and convalescent COVID-19 samples.

Germline assignment: CDR1 ENHRY and CDR2 SYGVKD. V was cut by 7 bases and J by 5 bases, with 14 bases left in between. The CDR3 totals 13 residues. Assay used: immunoSEQ multiplex PCR; TCRdb lists only in-frame clones, some missing. Of fewer than 150,000 clones in the sample, around nine tenths were seen once. The clonotype originates from a man in his forties or fifties with active or convalescent COVID-19. Sequencing was performed on peripheral blood. J is TRBJ1-1 and V is TRBV10-3; TRBD1 might be the D (6 bases). The CDR3 coding sequence is TGTGCCATCACCGATACCACAGGGACTGAAGCTTTCTTT. Translating it yields CAITDTTGTEAFF.